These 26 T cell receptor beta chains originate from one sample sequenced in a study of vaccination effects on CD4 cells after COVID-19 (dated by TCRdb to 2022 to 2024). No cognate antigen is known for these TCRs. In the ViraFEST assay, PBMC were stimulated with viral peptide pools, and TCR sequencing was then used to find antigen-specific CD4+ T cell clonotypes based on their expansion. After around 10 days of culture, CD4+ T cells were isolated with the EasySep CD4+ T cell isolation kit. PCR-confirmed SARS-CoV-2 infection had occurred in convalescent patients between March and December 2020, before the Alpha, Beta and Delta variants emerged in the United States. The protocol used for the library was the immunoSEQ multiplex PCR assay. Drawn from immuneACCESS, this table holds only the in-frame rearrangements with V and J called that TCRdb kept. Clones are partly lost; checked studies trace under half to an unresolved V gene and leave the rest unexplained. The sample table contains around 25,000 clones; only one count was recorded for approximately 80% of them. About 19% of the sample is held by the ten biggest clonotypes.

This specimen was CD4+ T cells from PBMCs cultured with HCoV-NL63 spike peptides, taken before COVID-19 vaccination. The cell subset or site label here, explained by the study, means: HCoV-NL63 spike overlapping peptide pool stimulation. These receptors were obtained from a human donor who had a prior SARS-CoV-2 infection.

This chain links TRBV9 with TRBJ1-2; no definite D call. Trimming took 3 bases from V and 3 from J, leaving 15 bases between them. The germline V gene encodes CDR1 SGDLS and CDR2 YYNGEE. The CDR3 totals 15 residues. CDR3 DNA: TGTGCCAGCAGCGCCCACAGTGTTGCTGACTATGGCTACACCTTC. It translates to CASSAHSVADYGYTF. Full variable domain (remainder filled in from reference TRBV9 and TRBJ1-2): DSGVTQTPKHLITATGQRVTLRCSPRSGDLSVYWYQQSLDQGLQFLIQYYNGEERAKGNILERFSAQQFPDLHSELNLSSLELGDSALYFCASSAHSVADYGYTFGSGTRLTVV.

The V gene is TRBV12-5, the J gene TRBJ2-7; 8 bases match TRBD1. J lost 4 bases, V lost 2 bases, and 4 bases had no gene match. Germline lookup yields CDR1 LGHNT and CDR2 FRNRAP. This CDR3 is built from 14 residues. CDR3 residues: CASGLTRQGYEQYF. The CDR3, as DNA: TGTGCTAGTGGTTTGACCCGACAGGGGTACGAGCAGTACTTC.

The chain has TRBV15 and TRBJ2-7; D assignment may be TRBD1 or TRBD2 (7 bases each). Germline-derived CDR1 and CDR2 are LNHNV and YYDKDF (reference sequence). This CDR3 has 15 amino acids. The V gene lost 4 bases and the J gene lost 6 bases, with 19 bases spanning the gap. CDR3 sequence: CATSINPGRGGEQYF. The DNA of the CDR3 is TGTGCCACCAGCATCAACCCGGGCAGGGGGGGCGAGCAGTACTTC.

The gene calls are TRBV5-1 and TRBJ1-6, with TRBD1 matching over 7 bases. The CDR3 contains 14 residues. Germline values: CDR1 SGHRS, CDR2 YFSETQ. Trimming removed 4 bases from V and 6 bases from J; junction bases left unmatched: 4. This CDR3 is CASSPGQPNSPLHF. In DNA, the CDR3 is TGCGCCAGCAGCCCGGGACAGCCTAATTCACCCCTCCACTTT.

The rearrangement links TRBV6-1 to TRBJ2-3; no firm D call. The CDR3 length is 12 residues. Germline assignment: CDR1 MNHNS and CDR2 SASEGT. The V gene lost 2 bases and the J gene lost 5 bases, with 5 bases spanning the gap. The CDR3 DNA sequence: TGTGCCAGCAGTGAATTCAGAGATACGCAGTATTTT. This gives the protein CASSEFRDTQYF.

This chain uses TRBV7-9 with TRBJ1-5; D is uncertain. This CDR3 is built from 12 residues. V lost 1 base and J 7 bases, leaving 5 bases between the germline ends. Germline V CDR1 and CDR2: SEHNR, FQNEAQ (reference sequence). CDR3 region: CASSLVGQPQHF. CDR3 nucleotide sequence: TGTGCCAGCAGCTTAGTTGGGCAGCCCCAGCATTTT.

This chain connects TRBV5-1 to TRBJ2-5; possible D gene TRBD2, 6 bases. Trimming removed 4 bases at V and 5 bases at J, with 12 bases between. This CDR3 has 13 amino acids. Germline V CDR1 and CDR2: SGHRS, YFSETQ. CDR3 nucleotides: TGCGCCAGCAGCCTCGGAGGGGTGGAGACCCAGTACTTC. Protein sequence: CASSLGGVETQYF.

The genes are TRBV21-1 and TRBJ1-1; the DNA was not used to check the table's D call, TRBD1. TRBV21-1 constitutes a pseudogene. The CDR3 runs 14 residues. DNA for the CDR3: TGTGCCAGCAGCAGACCGGGACAGGGGGCTGAAGCTTTCTTT. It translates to CASSRPGQGAEAFF.

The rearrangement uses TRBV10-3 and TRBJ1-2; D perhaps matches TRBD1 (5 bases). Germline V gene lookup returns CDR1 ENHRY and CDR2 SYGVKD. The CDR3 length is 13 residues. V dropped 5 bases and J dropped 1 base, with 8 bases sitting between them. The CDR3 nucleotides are TGTGCCATCAGTCAAGACAGTAACTATGGCTACACCTTC. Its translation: CAISQDSNYGYTF.

The CDR3 loop is CASSVDRATHEQYF. The CDR3, as DNA: TGTGCCAGTAGTGTGGACAGGGCAACCCACGAGCAGTACTTC. The chain uses TRBV19 and TRBJ2-7; 8 bases are a match to TRBD1. From germline, CDR1 is LNHDA and CDR2 SQIVND (reference sequence). The CDR3 is 14 residues long. J was trimmed by 5 bases and V by 5 bases; bases with no gene match: 8.

The CDR3 protein is CASSLFQGRGEQYF. The CDR3 DNA reads as TGTGCCAGCAGCTTATTTCAGGGGAGGGGCGAGCAGTACTTC. The chain employs TRBV7-9 and TRBJ2-7, with D perhaps matching TRBD2 (7 bases). Trimming took off 2 bases at V and 6 bases at J, with 14 bases between the two ends. The CDR3 length is 14 residues. CDR1 is SEHNR, CDR2 FQNEAQ, per germline (reference sequence).

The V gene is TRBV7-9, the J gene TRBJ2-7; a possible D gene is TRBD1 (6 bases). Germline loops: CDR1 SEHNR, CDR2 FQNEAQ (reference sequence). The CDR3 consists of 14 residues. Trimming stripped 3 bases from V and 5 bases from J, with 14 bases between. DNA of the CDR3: TGTGCCAGCAGCTTGGGACATACGTTCGACGAGCAGTACTTC. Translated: CASSLGHTFDEQYF.

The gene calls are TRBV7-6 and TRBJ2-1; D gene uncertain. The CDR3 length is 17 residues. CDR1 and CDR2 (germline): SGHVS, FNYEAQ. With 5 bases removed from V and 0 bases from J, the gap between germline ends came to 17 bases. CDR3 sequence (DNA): TGTGCCAGCAGCCCGCGCCCCTCGAGCACCTCCTACAATGAGCAGTTCTTC. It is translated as CASSPRPSSTSYNEQFF.

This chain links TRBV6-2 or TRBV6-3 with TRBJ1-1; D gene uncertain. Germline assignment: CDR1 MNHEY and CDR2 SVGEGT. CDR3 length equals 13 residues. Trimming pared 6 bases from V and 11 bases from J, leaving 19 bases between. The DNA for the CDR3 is TGTGCCAGCAGCCAGAACAGAGGCGGACGCGCTTTCTTT. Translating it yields CASSQNRGGRAFF.

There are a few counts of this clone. CDR3 DNA sequence: TGTGCCAGCACGTCTTTGGGACTTTCCACAGATACGCAGTATTTT. Its protein is CASTSLGLSTDTQYF. The V gene is TRBV19, the J gene TRBJ2-3, with D perhaps matching TRBD2 (6 bases). CDR3 length: 15 amino acids. Trimming took off 9 bases at V and 2 bases at J, with 18 bases between the two ends. The germline gives CDR1 LNHDA, CDR2 SQIVND (reference sequence).

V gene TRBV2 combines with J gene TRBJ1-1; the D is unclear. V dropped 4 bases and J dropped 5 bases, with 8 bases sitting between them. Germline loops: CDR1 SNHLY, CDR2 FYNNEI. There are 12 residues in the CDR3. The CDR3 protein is CASSARGTEAFF. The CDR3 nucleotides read TGTGCCAGCAGTGCGCGGGGAACTGAAGCTTTCTTT.

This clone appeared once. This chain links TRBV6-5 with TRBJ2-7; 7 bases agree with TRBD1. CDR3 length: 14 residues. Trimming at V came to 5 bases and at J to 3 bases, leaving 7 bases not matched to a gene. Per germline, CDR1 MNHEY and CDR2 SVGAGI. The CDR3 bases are TGTGCCAGCAGTCCCCTAGGGACAGACTACGAGCAGTACTTC. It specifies CASSPLGTDYEQYF.

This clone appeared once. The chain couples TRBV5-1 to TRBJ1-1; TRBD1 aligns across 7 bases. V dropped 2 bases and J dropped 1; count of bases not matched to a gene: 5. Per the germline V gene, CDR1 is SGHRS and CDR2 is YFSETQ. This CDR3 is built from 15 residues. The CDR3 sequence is CASSFAGQKNTEAFF. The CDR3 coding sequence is TGCGCCAGCAGCTTTGCGGGACAGAAGAACACTGAAGCTTTCTTT.

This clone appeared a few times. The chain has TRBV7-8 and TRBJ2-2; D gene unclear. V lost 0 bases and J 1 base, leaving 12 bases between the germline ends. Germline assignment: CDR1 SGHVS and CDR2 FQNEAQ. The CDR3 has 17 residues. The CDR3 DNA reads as TGTGCCAGCAGCTTAGCGCTTTTAGCCCGGAACACCGGGGAGCTGTTTTTT. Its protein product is CASSLALLARNTGELFF.

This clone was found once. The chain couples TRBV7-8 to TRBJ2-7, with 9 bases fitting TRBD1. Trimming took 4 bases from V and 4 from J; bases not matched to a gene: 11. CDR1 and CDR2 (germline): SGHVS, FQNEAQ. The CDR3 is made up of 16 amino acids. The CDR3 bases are TGTGCCAGCAGCTCTCGCCGGGACAGGGTTTTTTACGAGCAGTACTTC. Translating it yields CASSSRRDRVFYEQYF.

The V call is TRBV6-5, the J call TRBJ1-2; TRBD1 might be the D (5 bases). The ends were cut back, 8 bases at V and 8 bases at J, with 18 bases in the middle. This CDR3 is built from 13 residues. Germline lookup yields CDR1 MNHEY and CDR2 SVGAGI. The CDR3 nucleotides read TGTGCCAGCTACTACGACAGACCCGGGGGCTACACCTTC. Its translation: CASYYDRPGGYTF.

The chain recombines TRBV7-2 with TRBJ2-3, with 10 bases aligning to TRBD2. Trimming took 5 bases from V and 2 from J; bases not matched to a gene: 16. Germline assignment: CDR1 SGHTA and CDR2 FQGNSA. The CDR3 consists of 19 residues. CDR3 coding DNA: TGTGCCAGCAGCCGCAGGCTGATATACGGGACTAGCGACACAGATACGCAGTATTTT. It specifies CASSRRLIYGTSDTDTQYF. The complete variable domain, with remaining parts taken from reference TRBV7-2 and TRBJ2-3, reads GAGVSQSPSNKVTEKGKDVELRCDPISGHTALYWYRQSLGQGLEFLIYFQGNSAPDKSGLPSDRFSAERTGGSVSTLTIQRTQQEDSAVYLCASSRRLIYGTSDTDTQYFGPGTRLTVL.

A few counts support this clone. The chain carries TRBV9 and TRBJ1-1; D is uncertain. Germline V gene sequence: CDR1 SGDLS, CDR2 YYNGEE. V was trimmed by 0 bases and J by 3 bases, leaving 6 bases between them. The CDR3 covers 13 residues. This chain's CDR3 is CASSVELHTEAFF. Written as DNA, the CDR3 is TGTGCCAGCAGCGTAGAGCTTCACACTGAAGCTTTCTTT.

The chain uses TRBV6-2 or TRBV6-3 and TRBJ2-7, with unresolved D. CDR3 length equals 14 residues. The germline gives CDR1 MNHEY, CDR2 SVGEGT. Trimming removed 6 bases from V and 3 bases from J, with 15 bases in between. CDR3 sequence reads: CASSNYWGFYEQYF. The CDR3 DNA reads TGTGCCAGCAGCAACTACTGGGGATTCTACGAGCAGTACTTC.

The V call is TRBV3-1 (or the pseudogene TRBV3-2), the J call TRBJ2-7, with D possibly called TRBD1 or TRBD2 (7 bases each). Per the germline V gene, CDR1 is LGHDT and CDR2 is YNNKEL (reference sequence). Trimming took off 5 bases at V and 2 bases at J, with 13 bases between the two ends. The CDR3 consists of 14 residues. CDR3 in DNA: TGTGCCAGCAGCTGGGGGGGACAGACCTACGAGCAGTACTTC. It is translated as CASSWGGQTYEQYF.

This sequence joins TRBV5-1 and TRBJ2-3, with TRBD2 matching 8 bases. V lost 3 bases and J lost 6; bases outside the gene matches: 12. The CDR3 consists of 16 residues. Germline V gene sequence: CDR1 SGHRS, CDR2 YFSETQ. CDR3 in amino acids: CASSYGGATTTDTQYF. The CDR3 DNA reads TGCGCCAGCAGCTACGGGGGGGCTACGACAACGGATACGCAGTATTTT.